What follows is one T cell receptor beta chain and its context. The same CDR3 arises from other DNA sequences in this sample as well. The data stem from a study of shared clonotypes between healthy human individuals. Across several immunoSEQ plates, the genomic DNA of each subset was split evenly. Here immunoSEQ multiplex PCR was the method, and the copy in TCRdb shows in-frame clones only, minus some. The sample holds 2 million to 3 million clones, under 95% seen once. Specimen: naive CD4+ T cells from PBMCs. Indicated subset: CD45RA+ positively selected. The TCR originated in a man between 18 and 29 years old in good health. Some clones in this sample may be carry-over from other donors' samples.

CDR3: CASSNYRGSNQPQHF. The CDR3 bases are TGTGCCAGCAGTAACTACAGGGGTAGCAATCAGCCCCAGCATTTT. The gene calls are TRBV28 and TRBJ1-5; 7 positions agree with TRBD1. CDR3 length: 15 amino acids. After removal of 5 bases from V and 0 bases from J, the junction contained 4 bases not matched to a gene. Per germline, CDR1 MDHEN and CDR2 SYDVKM. The full variable domain, rest sourced from reference TRBV28 and TRBJ1-5, is DVKVTQSSRYLVKRTGEKVFLECVQDMDHENMFWYRQDPGLGLRLIYFSYDVKMKEKGDIPEGYSVSREKKERFSLILESASTNQTSMYLCASSNYRGSNQPQHFGDGTRLSIL.